The present T cell receptor beta chain was sequenced within a study of T-cell reconstitution after alpha-beta-depleted transplantation in children. A note on this clonotype: Its cognate antigen is unknown.

Regarding the study as a whole: Recipient T cells and thymic progenitors that survived gave rise to the high TCRbeta diversity observed at day 60 in some patients. Reportedly, roughly two months post-transplant, alpha-beta T cells arose from several hundred expanded graft clones. Fresh T-cell production supplied most of the T-cell counts and diversity seen one year after transplant.

Trimming stripped 6 bases from V and 7 bases from J, with 10 bases between. The CDR3 consists of 12 residues. TCRbeta library construction was performed incorporating unique molecular identifiers. TCRdb processed the PCR reads anew with MiXCR; each CDR3 protein has one entry. The table has some 550,000 distinct CDR3 sequences, 20% to 25% seen once. This TCR derives from a boy under three years old who had a stem cell transplant for acute myeloid leukemia, so the T cells may come from the graft donor. The V and J genes are TRBV12-3 or TRBV12-4 and TRBJ2-1, with D perhaps matching TRBD2 (6 bases). Here the sequenced sample was PBMCs, mostly from graft donor cells, taken 360 days after TCRalphabeta/CD19-depleted stem cell transplant. CDR3 nucleotide sequence: TGTGCCAGCAGGATACGGGGGAATGAGCAGTTCTTC. This sequence encodes CASRIRGNEQFF.